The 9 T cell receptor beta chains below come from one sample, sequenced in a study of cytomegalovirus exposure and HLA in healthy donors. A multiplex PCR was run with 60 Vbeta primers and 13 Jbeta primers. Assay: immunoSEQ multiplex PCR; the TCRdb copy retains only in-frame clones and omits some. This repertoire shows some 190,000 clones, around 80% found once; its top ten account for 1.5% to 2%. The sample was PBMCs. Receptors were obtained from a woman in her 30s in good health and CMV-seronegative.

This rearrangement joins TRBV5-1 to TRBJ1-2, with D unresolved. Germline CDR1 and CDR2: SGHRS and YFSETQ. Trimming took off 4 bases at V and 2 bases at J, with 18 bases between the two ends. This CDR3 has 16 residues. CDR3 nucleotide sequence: TGCGCCAGCAGCCCCGGCCCCGGGTCTGAAAACTATGGCTACACCTTC. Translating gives CASSPGPGSENYGYTF.

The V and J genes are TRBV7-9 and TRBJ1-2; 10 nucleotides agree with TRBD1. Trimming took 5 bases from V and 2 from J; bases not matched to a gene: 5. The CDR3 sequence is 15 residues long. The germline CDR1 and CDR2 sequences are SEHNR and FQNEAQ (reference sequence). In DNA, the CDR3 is TGTGCCAGCAGCACTTGGGACAGGGGAAACTATGGCTACACCTTC. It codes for CASSTWDRGNYGYTF.

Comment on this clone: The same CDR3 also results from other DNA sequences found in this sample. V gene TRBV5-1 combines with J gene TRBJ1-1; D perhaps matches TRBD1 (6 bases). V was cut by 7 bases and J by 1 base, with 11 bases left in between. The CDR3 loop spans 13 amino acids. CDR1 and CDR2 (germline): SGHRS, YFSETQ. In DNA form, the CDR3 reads TGCGCCAGCCGAGGACAGCCGAACACTGAAGCTTTCTTT. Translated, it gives CASRGQPNTEAFF.

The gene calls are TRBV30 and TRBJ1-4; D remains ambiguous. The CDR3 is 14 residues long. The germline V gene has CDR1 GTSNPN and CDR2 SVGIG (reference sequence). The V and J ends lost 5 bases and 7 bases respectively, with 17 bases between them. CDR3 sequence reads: CAWQTDGYSEKLFF. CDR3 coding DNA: TGTGCCTGGCAGACTGACGGTTATTCTGAAAAACTGTTTTTT.

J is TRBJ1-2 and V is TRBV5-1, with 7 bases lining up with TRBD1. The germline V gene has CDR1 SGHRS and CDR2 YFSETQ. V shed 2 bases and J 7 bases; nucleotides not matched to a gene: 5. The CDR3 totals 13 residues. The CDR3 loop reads CASSFDREGGYTF. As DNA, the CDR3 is TGCGCCAGCAGCTTTGACAGGGAAGGTGGCTACACCTTC.

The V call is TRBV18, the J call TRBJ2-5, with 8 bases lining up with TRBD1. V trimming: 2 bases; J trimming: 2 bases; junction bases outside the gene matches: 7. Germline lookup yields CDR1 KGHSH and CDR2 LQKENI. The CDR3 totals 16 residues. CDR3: CASSPTAQGAQETQYF. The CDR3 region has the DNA TGTGCCAGCTCACCAACCGCCCAGGGGGCTCAAGAGACCCAGTACTTC.

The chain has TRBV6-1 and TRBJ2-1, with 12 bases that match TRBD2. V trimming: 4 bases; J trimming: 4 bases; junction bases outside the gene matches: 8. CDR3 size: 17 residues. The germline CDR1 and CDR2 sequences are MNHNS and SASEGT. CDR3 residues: CASSGLAGGPGYNEQFF. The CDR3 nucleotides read TGTGCCAGCAGTGGGCTAGCGGGGGGGCCGGGTTACAATGAGCAGTTCTTC.

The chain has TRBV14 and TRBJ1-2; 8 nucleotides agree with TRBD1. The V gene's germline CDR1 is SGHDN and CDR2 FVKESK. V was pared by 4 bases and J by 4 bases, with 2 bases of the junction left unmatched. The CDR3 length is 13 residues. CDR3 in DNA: TGTGCCAGCAGCCCGGGACAGGTCTATGGCTACACCTTC. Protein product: CASSPGQVYGYTF.

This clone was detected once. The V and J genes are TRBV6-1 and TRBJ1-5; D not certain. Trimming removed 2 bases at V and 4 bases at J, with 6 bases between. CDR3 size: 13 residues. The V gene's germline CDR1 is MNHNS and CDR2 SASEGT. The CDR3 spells CASSEQDNQPQHF. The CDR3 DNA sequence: TGTGCCAGCAGTGAACAGGATAATCAGCCCCAGCATTTT.